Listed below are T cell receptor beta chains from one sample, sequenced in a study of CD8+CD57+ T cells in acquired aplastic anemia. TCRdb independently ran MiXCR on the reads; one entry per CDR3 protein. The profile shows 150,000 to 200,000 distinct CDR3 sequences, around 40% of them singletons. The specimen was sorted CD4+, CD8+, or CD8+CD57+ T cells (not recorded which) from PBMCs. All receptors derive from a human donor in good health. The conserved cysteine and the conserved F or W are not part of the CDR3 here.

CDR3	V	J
ASLGRLNTGELF	TRBV6-1	TRBJ2-2
ASRTQSNTGELF	TRBV6-1	TRBJ2-2
ASSPSQSPNEQF	TRBV19	TRBJ2-1
SASYLSNRNSPLH	TRBV20-1	TRBJ1-6
ASSLGFTLH	TRBV28	TRBJ1-6
ASRRTGGNEKLF	TRBV19	TRBJ1-4
ASSSSGQNQETQY	TRBV5-1	TRBJ2-5
SARPTTTGELF	TRBV20-1	TRBJ2-2
ASSPLVGGTDTQY	TRBV7-7	TRBJ2-3
SVEVGARTDTQY	TRBV29-1	TRBJ2-3
SARDSGSPLH	TRBV20-1	TRBJ1-6
SARKGLDGYT	TRBV20-1	TRBJ1-2
ASSIVFGTSNQPQH	TRBV19	TRBJ1-5
ASSEWQGNSPLH	TRBV2	TRBJ1-6
ASSYEDGEVPTYEQY	TRBV6-5	TRBJ2-7
ASSPSGGSTDTQY	TRBV11-2	TRBJ2-3
SASTTSGYNEQF	TRBV20-1	TRBJ2-1
ASSPGQGIDEQY	TRBV10-2	TRBJ2-7
ASISGGLNSPLH	TRBV19	TRBJ1-6
ATSAGRMSAEQF	TRBV24-1	TRBJ2-1
ASRARGGDGYT	TRBV2	TRBJ1-2
ASSEAGGRNEQF	TRBV10-2	TRBJ2-1
ASSGGTINQPQH	TRBV5-5	TRBJ1-5
ASSGRDYEQY	TRBV5-1	TRBJ2-7
ASSPYRGGDEQY	TRBV5-5	TRBJ2-7
ATSDPAVKAGELF	TRBV24-1	TRBJ2-2
ASRVDRDYNSPLH	TRBV12-2	TRBJ1-6
ASSEVGPQH	TRBV6-1	TRBJ1-5
ASSLDSGETYNSPLH	TRBV7-6	TRBJ1-6
SASDPGRNTEAF	TRBV20-1	TRBJ1-1
SAGRTSGSYEQY	TRBV20-1	TRBJ2-7
ASSLKAGTSIADTQY	TRBV7-3	TRBJ2-3
ASSIRPNPQEKLF	TRBV19	TRBJ1-4
ASSQEGVDRTSGYT	TRBV14	TRBJ1-2
ASSIRAGLPQLDGQF	TRBV19	TRBJ2-1
ASSIGQGAYEQY	TRBV5-6	TRBJ2-7
ASQRTDTEAF	TRBV19	TRBJ1-1
ASSFMTVDKTETQY	TRBV14	.
ASSLSGWATSGTDTQY	TRBV11-2	TRBJ2-3
SARSVKGEWQETQY	TRBV20-1	TRBJ2-5
ASPPQGQNTEAF	TRBV25-1	TRBJ1-1
ASAGTGVYGYT	TRBV12-5	TRBJ1-2
ASSPPPGRVSDTQY	TRBV6-1	TRBJ2-3
ASSYSMYEIRYEQY	TRBV6-6	TRBJ2-7
ASSPAITYGYT	TRBV10-2	TRBJ1-2
ASSVDPGTAWTGELF	TRBV9	TRBJ2-2
ASSFSPGLTEAF	TRBV5-1	TRBJ1-1
SASETGELF	TRBV20-1	TRBJ2-2
ASSYSISGDGYT	TRBV6-5	TRBJ1-2
ATSGTTYGYT	TRBV24-1	TRBJ1-2